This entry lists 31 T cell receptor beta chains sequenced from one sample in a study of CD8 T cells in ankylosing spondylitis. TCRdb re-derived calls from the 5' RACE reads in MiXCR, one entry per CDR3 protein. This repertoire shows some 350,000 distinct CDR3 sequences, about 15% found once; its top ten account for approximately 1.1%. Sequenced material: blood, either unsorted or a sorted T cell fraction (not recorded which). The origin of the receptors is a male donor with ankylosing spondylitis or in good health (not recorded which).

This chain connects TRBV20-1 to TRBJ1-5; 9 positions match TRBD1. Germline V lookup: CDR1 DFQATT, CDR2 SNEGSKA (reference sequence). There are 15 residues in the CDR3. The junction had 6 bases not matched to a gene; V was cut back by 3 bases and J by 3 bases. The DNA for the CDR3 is TGCAGTGCTAGGACAGGGGGAGGCCTCAATCAGCCCCAGCATTTT. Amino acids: CSARTGGGLNQPQHF.

As DNA, the CDR3 is TGTGCCAGCAGCACTAGCGGGAGTTTTATCGTAGGGGAGCTGTTTTTT. Its translation is CASSTSGSFIVGELFF. The chain links TRBV5-5 to TRBJ2-2; TRBD2 agrees at 11 bases. Per the germline V gene, CDR1 is SGHKS and CDR2 is YYEKEE (reference sequence). With V trimmed by 4 bases and J by 8 bases, 10 bases remained unmatched. The CDR3 is 16 residues long.

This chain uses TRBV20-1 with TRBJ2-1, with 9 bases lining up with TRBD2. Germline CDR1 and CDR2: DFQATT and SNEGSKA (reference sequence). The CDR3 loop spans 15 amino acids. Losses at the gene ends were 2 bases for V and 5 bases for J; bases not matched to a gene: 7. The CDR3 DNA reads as TGCAGTGCTAGATCTCCAGCGGGGGGCCACAATGAGCAGTTCTTC. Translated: CSARSPAGGHNEQFF.

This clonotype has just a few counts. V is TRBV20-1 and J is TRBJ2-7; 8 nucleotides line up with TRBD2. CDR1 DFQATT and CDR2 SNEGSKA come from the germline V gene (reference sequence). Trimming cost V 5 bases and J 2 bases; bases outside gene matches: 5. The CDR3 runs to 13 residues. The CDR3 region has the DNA TGCAGTGCTGCCCGGGGGGGAGCCTACGAGCAGTACTTC. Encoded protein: CSAARGGAYEQYF.

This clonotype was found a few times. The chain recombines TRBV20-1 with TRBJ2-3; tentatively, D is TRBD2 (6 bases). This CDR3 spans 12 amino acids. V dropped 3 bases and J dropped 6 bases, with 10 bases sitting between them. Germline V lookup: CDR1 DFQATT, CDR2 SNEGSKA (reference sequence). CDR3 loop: CSASGSADTQYF. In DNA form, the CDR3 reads TGCAGTGCTAGCGGGAGTGCCGATACGCAGTATTTT.

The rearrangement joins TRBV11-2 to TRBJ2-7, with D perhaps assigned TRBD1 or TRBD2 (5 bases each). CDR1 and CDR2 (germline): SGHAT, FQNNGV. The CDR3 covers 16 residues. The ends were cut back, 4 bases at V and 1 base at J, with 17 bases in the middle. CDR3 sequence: CASSSDGPRGSYEQYF. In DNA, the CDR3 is TGTGCCAGCAGCTCGGACGGGCCGAGGGGATCCTACGAGCAGTACTTC.

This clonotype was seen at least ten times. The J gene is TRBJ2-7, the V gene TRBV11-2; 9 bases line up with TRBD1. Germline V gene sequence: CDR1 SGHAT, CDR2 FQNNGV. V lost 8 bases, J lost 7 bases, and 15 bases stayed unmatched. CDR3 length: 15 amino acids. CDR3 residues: CASRHPRTGVQEQYF. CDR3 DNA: TGTGCCAGCCGCCACCCCCGGACAGGGGTTCAGGAGCAGTACTTC. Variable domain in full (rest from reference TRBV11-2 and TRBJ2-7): EAGVAQSPRYKIIEKRQSVAFWCNPISGHATLYWYQQILGQGPKLLIQFQNNGVVDDSQLPKDRFSAERLKGVDSTLKIQPAKLEDSAVYLCASRHPRTGVQEQYFGPGTRLTVT.

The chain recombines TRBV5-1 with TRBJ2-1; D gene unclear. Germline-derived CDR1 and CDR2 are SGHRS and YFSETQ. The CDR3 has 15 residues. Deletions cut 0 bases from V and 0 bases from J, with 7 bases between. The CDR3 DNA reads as TGCGCCAGCAGCTTGGACTCTCCCTCCTACAATGAGCAGTTCTTC. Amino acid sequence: CASSLDSPSYNEQFF.

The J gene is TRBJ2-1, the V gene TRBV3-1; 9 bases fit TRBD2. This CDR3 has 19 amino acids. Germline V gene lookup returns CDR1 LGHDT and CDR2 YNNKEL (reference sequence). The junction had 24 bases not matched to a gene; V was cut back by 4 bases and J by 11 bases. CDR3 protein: CASSLSSSSQREAPGKQFF. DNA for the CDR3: TGTGCCAGCAGCCTCAGCTCAAGCAGCCAGCGGGAGGCCCCTGGGAAGCAGTTCTTC.

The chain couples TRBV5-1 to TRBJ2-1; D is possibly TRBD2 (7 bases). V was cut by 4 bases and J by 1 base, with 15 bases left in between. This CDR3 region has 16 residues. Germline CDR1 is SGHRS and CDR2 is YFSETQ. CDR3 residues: CASSPRGAQSYNEQFF. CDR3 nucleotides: TGCGCCAGCAGCCCCCGGGGGGCCCAGTCCTACAATGAGCAGTTCTTC.

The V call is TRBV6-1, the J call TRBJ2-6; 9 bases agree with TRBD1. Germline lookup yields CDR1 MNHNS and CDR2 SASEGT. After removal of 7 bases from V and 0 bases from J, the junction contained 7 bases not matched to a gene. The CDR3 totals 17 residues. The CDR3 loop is CASKRTGEGSGANVLTF. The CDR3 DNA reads TGTGCCAGCAAAAGGACAGGGGAGGGCTCTGGGGCCAACGTCCTGACTTTC.

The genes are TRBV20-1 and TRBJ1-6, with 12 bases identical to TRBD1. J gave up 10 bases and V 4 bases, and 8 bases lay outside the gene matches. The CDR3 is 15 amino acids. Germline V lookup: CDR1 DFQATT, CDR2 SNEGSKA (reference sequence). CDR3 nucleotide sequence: TGCAGTGCTACCGGGACAGGGGGCGCCGGGTCACCCCTCCACTTT. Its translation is CSATGTGGAGSPLHF.

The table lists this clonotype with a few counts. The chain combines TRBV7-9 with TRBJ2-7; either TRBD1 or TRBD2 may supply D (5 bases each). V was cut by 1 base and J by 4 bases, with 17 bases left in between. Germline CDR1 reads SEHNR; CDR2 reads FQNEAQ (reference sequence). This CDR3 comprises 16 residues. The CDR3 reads CASSLGAGFSAYEQYF. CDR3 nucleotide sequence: TGTGCCAGCAGCTTAGGAGCAGGGTTTAGCGCTTACGAGCAGTACTTC.

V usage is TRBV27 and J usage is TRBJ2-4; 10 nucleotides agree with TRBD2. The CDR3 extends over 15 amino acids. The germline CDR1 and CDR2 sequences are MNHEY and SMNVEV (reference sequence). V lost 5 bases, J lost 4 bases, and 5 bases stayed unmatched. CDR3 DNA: TGTGCCAGCAGTCCCCGGACTAGCGGAAAAAACATTCAGTACTTC. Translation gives CASSPRTSGKNIQYF.

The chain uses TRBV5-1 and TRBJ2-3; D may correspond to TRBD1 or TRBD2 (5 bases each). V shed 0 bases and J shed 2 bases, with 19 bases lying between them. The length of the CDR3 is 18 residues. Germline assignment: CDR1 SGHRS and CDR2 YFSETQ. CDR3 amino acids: CASSLGGWKGRTTDTQYF. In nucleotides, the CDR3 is TGCGCCAGCAGCTTGGGAGGGTGGAAGGGGCGGACCACAGATACGCAGTATTTT.

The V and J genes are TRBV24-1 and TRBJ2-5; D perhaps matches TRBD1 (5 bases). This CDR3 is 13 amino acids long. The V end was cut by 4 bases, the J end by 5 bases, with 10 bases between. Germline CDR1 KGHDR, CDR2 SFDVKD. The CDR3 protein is CATSDPGRETQYF. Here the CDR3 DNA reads TGTGCCACCAGTGACCCAGGGCGGGAGACCCAGTACTTC.

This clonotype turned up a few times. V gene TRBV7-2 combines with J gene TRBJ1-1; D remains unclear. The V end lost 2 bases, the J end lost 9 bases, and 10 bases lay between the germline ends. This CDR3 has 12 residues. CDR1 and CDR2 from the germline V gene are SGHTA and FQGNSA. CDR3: CASSLMGGKAFF. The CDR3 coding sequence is TGTGCCAGCAGCTTAATGGGCGGGAAAGCTTTCTTT.

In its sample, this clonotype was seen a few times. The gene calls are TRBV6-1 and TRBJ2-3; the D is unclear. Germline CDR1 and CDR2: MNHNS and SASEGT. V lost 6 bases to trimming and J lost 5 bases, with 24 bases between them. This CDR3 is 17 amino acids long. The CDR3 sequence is CASSRGPGPLNRDTQYF. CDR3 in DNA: TGTGCCAGCAGCCGTGGCCCAGGACCCCTTAACAGAGATACGCAGTATTTT.

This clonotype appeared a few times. CDR3 nucleotides: TGTGCCACCAGCAGAGATCCGACAGGCACAGATACGCAGTATTTT. Protein sequence: CATSRDPTGTDTQYF. This chain links TRBV15 with TRBJ2-3, with a weak D call TRBD1 (5 bases). V dropped 0 bases and J dropped 1 base, with 8 bases sitting between them. The V gene's germline CDR1 is LNHNV and CDR2 YYDKDF (reference sequence). This CDR3 contains 15 residues.

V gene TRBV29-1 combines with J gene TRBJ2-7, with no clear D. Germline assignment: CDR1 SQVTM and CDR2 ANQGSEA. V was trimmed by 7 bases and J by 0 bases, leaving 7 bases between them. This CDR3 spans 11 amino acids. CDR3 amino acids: CSARTSYEQYF. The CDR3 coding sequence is TGCAGCGCCCGCACCTCCTACGAGCAGTACTTC.

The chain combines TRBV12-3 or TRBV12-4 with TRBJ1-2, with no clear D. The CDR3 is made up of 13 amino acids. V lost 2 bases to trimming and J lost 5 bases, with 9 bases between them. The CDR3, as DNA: TGTGCCAGCAGTTTACTGATTAGATATGGCTACACCTTC. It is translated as CASSLLIRYGYTF.

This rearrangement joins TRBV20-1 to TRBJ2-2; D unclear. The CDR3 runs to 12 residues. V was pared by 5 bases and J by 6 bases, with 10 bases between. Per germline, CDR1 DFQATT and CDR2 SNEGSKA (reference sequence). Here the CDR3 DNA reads TGCAGTGCTCCGTCCCTTGCCGGGGAGCTGTTTTTT. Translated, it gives CSAPSLAGELFF.

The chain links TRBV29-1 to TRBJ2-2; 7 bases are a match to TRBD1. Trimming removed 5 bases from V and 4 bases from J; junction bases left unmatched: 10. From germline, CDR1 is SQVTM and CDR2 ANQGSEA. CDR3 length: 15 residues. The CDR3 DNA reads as TGCAGCGTTCGCCCCGACAGGGCCTTCACCGGGGAGCTGTTTTTT. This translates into CSVRPDRAFTGELFF.

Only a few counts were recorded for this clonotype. This CDR3 is CASSPPRSGIGNEQFF. The CDR3 nucleotides read TGCGCCAGCAGCCCCCCTAGGTCAGGGATCGGCAATGAGCAGTTCTTC. This chain connects TRBV5-1 to TRBJ2-1, with a tentative D call TRBD1 (5 bases). This CDR3 spans 16 amino acids. V was pared by 4 bases and J by 6 bases, with 20 bases between. Germline assignment: CDR1 SGHRS and CDR2 YFSETQ.

CDR3 sequence (DNA): TGTGCCAGCAGTGGATCTTCCGGGACAGGGGGCGCCGGGGAGCTGTTTTTT. It codes for CASSGSSGTGGAGELFF. The V and J genes are TRBV25-1 and TRBJ2-2, with 12 positions matching TRBD1. Germline V gene sequence: CDR1 MGHDK, CDR2 SYGVNS. There are 17 residues in the CDR3. J was trimmed by 6 bases and V by 4 bases; bases with no gene match: 9.

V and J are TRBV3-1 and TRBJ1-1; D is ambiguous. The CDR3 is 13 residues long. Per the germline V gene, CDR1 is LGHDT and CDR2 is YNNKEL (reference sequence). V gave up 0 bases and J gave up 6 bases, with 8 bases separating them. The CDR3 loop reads CASSQDRRAEAFF. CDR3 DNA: TGTGCCAGCAGCCAAGATAGAAGGGCTGAAGCTTTCTTT. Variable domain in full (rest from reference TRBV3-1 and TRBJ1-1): DTAVSQTPKYLVTQMGNDKSIKCEQNLGHDTMYWYKQDSKKFLKIMFSYNNKELIINETVPNRFSPKSPDKAHLNLHINSLELGDSAVYFCASSQDRRAEAFFGQGTRLTVV.

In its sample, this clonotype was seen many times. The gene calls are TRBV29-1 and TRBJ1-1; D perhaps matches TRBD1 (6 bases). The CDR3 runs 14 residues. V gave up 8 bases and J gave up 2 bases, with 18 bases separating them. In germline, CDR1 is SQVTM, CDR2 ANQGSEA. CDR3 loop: CSSTRDTGNTEAFF. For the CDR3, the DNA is TGCAGCTCAACCCGGGACACGGGTAACACTGAAGCTTTCTTT.

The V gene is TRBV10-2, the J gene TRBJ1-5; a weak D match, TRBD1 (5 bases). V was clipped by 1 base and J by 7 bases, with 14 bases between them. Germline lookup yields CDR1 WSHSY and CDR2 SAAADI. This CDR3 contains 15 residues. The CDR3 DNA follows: TGCGCCAGCAGTGAGTACGGGGGTGTAGGCCAGCCCCAGCATTTT. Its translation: CASSEYGGVGQPQHF.

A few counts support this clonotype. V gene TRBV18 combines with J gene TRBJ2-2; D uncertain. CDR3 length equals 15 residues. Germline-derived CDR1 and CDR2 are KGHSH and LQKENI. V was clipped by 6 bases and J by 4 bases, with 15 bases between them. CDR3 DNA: TGTGCCAGCTCCCTCTTTCGAGAGATCACCGGGGAGCTGTTTTTT. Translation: CASSLFREITGELFF.

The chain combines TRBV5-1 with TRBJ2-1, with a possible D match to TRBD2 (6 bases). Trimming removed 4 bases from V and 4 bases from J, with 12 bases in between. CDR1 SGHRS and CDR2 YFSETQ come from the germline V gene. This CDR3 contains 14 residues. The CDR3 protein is CASSPAGGYNEQFF. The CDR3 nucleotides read TGCGCCAGCAGCCCCGCCGGAGGGTACAATGAGCAGTTCTTC.

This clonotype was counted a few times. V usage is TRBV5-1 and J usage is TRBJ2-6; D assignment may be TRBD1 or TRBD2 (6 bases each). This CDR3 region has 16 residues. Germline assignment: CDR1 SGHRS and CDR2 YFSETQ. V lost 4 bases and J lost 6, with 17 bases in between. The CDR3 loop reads CASSGGQGIMANVLTF. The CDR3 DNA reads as TGCGCCAGCAGCGGGGGGCAGGGGATAATGGCCAACGTCCTGACTTTC.